This paragraph reports one T cell receptor beta chain. This CDR3 contains 18 residues. Germline CDR1 SGHVS, CDR2 FNYEAQ. V lost 0 bases and J lost 4, with 19 bases in between. The record originates from a study of blood T cell repertoires in COVID-19. Measured with immunoSEQ multiplex PCR; TCRdb has only the in-frame clones, and not every one. The table lists 410,000 or so clones, about nine tenths of them singletons. Sequenced: peripheral blood. The rearrangement links TRBV7-6 to TRBJ1-3; D gene uncertain. This clonotype originated in a woman aged 40 to 50 with COVID-19, enrolled during active disease. Here the CDR3 DNA reads TGTGCCAGCAGCTTAGCAGCTGTCGGGGTGGCGAAGGGAAACACCATATATTTT. Amino acid sequence: CASSLAAVGVAKGNTIYF. Together with reference TRBV7-6 and TRBJ1-3, the CDR3 gives the full variable domain: GAGVSQSPRYKVTKRGQDVALRCDPISGHVSLYWYRQALGQGPEFLTYFNYEAQQDKSGLPNDRFSAERPEGSISTLTIQRTEQRDSAMYRCASSLAAVGVAKGNTIYFGEGSWLTVV.